This TCR beta chain was documented in a study of control samples from healthy donors and cancer patients. The CDR3 spans 13 residues. V lost 4 bases, J lost 5 bases, and 11 bases lay in between. The germline V gene has CDR1 SGDLS and CDR2 YYNGEE. Assay: immunoSEQ multiplex PCR; the TCRdb copy retains only in-frame clones and omits some. Seen here are about 29,000 clones, around nine tenths observed once, and the top ten hold about 3.9%. This clone was picked up one time. Specimen: formalin-fixed, paraffin-embedded tissue. This clonotype was obtained from a female donor with melanoma. The gene calls are TRBV9 and TRBJ2-3; no reliable D call. CDR3 bases: TGTGCCAGCAGCTCGCCGGTTGGAGATACGCAGTATTTT. Protein: CASSSPVGDTQYF. Full variable domain (remainder filled in from reference TRBV9 and TRBJ2-3): DSGVTQTPKHLITATGQRVTLRCSPRSGDLSVYWYQQSLDQGLQFLIQYYNGEERAKGNILERFSAQQFPDLHSELNLSSLELGDSALYFCASSSPVGDTQYFGPGTRLTVL.